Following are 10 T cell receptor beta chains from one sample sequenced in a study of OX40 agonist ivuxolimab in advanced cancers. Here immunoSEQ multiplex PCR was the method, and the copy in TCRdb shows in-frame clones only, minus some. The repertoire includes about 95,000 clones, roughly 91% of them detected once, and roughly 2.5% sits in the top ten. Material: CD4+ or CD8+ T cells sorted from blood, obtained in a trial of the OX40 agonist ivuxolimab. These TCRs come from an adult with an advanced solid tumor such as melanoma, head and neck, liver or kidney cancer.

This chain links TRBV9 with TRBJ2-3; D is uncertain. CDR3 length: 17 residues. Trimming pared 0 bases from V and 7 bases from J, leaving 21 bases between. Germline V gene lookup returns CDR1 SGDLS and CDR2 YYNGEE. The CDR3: CASSVGTGDPRVHTQYF. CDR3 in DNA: TGTGCCAGCAGCGTAGGAACGGGCGACCCACGAGTCCATACGCAGTATTTT.

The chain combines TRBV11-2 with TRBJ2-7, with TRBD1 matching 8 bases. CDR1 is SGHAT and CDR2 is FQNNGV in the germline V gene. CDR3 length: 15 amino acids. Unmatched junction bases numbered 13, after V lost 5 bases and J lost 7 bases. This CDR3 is CASSPRTGTPWEQYF. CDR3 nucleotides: TGTGCCAGCAGCCCCAGGACAGGGACTCCCTGGGAGCAGTACTTC.

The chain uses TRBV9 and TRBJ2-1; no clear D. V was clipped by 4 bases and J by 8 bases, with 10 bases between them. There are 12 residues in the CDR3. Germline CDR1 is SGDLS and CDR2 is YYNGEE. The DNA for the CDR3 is TGTGCCAGCAGCCCCCGTATCGATGAGCAGTTCTTC. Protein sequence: CASSPRIDEQFF. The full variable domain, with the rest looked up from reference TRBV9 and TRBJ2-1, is DSGVTQTPKHLITATGQRVTLRCSPRSGDLSVYWYQQSLDQGLQFLIQYYNGEERAKGNILERFSAQQFPDLHSELNLSSLELGDSALYFCASSPRIDEQFFGPGTRLTVL.

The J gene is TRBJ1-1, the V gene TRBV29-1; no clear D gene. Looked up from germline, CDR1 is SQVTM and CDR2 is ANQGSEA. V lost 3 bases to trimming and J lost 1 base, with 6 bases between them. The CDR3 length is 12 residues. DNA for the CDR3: TGCAGCGTTGATAAGGGGAACACTGAAGCTTTCTTT. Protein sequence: CSVDKGNTEAFF.

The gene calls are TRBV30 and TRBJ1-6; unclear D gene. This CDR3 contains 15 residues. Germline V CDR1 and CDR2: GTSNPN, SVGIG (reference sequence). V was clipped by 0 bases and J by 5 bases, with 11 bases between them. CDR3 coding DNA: TGTGCCTGGAGTGTAGGGATCAGGAATAATTCACCCCTCCACTTT. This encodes CAWSVGIRNNSPLHF.

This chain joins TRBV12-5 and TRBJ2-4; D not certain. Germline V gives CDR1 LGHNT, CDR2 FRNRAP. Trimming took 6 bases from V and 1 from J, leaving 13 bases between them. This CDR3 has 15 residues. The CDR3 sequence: CASGRGVGAKNIQYF. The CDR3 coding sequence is TGTGCTAGTGGCCGTGGGGTTGGGGCCAAAAACATTCAGTACTTC.

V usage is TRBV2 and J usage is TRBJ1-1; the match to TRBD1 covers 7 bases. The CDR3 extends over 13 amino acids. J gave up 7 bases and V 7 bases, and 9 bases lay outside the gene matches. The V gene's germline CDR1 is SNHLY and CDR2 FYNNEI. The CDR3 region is CASTIRRDSEAFF. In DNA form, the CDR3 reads TGTGCCAGCACAATACGCCGGGACAGTGAAGCTTTCTTT.

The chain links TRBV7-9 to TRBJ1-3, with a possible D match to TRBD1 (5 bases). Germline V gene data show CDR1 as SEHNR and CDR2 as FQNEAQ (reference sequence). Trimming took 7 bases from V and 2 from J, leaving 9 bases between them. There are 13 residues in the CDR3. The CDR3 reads CASTGTTGNTIYF. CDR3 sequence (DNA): TGTGCCAGCACAGGGACGACTGGAAACACCATATATTTT.

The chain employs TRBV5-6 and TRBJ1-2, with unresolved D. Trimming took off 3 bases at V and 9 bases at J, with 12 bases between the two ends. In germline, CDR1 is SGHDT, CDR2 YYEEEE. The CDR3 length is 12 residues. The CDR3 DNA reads TGTGCCAGCAGCTCATTTCAGCGTCGCTACACCTTC. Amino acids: CASSSFQRRYTF.

The CDR3 loop reads CASSRTSGSDTQYF. The CDR3 DNA follows: TGTGCCAGCAGCCGGACTAGCGGGTCAGATACGCAGTATTTT. The chain carries TRBV7-8 and TRBJ2-3; 11 bases match TRBD2. CDR1 is SGHVS and CDR2 is FQNEAQ in the germline V gene. Trimming removed 5 bases from V and 4 bases from J; junction bases left unmatched: 2. This CDR3 comprises 14 residues.